The present entry profiles one TCR beta chain with its context. Its specificity is unknown. A clone one base away is much larger, so this may be a read error. RNA was extracted from whole blood without cell sorting, alongside germline DNA. A constant-region primer served to make TCR beta cDNA from roughly 460 ng total RNA. Three rounds of nested multiplex PCR with slightly modified ARM-PCR produced TCR beta libraries. Forward primers for TRBV1-TRBV30 and a C-beta reverse primer served the first two PCR rounds, at around 9 cycles each. TCRdb used MiXCR to reprocess the multiplex PCR reads, holding one entry per CDR3 protein. This table has about 180,000 distinct CDR3 sequences, over 45% appearing once. The V end lost 0 bases, the J end lost 5 bases, and 16 bases lay between the germline ends. This CDR3 region has 16 residues. Germline CDR1 and CDR2: MGHRA and YSYEKL. This entry is derived from a study of tumor-infiltrating lymphocytes in primary liver carcinoma. On the study more broadly: Surgical resection was used to treat these primary liver carcinoma patients.

Study-wide results and limits: Tumor top-250-clone fractions significantly exceeded those of blood (p = 0.039).

This clonotype was obtained from a man aged 40-49 years with primary liver carcinoma and hepatitis B virus infection. The chain recombines TRBV4-1 with TRBJ1-1, with D possibly TRBD1 on 5 matching bases. The sequencing sample was made of peripheral blood. Here the CDR3 reads CASSQDLADGGTEAFF. In DNA form, the CDR3 reads TGCGCCAGCAGCCAAGATCTTGCGGACGGGGGTACTGAAGCTTTCTTT.